Sequencing of this T cell receptor (beta chain) was carried out in a study of shared clonotypes between healthy human individuals. Measured with immunoSEQ multiplex PCR; TCRdb has only the in-frame clones, and not every one. This table holds over a million clones, around 74% found once. V shed 3 bases and J shed 10 bases, with 15 bases lying between them. Germline V lookup: CDR1 GTSNPN, CDR2 SVGIG (reference sequence). This CDR3 contains 13 residues. The chain recombines TRBV30 with TRBJ1-4; no clear D. This TCR was sampled from a man aged 18 to 35 in good health. Sequencing was performed on memory CD4+ T cells sorted from blood. Regarding subset: CD45RA-negative fraction. The CDR3, as DNA: TGTGCCTGGAGCCTAGCAGGAGCGCGAAAACTGTTTTTT. This gives the protein CAWSLAGARKLFF. The full variable domain, in which reference TRBV30 and TRBJ1-4 provide the parts outside the CDR3, is SQTIHQWPATLVQPVGSPLSLECTVEGTSNPNLYWYRQAAGRGLQLLFYSVGIGQISSEVPQNLSASRPQDRQFILSSKKLLLSDSGFYLCAWSLAGARKLFFGSGTQLSVL.